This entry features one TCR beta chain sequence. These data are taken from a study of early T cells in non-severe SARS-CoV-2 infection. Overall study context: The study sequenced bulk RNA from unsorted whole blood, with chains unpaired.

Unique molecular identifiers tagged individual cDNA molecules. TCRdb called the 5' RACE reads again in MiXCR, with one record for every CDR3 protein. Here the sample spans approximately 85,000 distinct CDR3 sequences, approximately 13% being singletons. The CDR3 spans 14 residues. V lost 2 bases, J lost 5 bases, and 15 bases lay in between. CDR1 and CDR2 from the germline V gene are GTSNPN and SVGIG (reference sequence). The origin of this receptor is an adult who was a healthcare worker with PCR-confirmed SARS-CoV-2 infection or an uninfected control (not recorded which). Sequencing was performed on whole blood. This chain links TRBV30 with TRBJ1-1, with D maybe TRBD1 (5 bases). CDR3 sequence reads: CAWSLGLGGTEAFF. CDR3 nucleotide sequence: TGTGCCTGGAGTCTGGGACTTGGAGGAACTGAAGCTTTCTTT.